The T cell receptor (beta chain) described here comes from a study of T-cell reconstitution after alpha-beta-depleted transplantation in children (TCRdb year 2016). In the study overall: T-cell immune reconstitution after TCRalphabeta/CD19-depleted allogeneic hematopoietic cell transplantation in children was quantitatively tracked in the study by means of TCR repertoire profiling.

The paper as a whole reports these results and caveats: Over subsequent months, a decline in hyperexpanded clone frequencies was noted, and after one year, T-cell counts and TCRbeta diversity were mostly ascribed to newly produced T cells. Apparently early alphabetaT-cell count recovery about two months after transplant reportedly relied on only several hundred rapidly expanded clones derived from non-depleted graft cells. The high TCRbeta diversity at day 60 in some patients was ascribed to recipient T cells and intrathymic progenitors that had survived conditioning.

Libraries were constructed by PCR. The reads were generated on an Illumina HiSeq 2500. TCR libraries were prepared with molecular barcoding, using unique molecular identifiers to normalize TCRbeta repertoire quantification. The raw public data were reprocessed by TCRdb itself: fastp quality trimming at Q25, MiXCR clonotype calling, in-frame beta chains only. Rows matching on CDR3 protein sequence are summarized as one entry with the most common DNA and genes. The sample table records around 490,000 distinct CDR3 sequences; over 9.5% of these occur just once. The top ten clones comprise 14% of the sample. This specimen's treatment or condition label, interpreted: allogeneic hematopoietic cell transplantation with graft depleted of TCRalphabeta T cells and CD19 B cells. Transplant recipients were children who received TCRalphabeta/CD19-depleted allogeneic hematopoietic cell grafts. This clonotype was observed a handful of times. Its antigen has not been determined. Base quality data are lacking; no much larger clone is found one base away.

Trimming accounts for 8 bases at V and 0 bases at J, while the number of junction bases matched to no gene is 6. From the germline V gene, CDR1 is MDHEN and CDR2 is SYDVKM. Its CDR3 holds 16 amino acids, cysteine through phenylalanine. The DNA shown is the 48-base CDR3, in frame from base 1. Recombination connected TRBV28 to TRBJ1-4; 10 nucleotides in the junction match TRBD1. Sample: PBMCs, mostly from graft donor cells, taken 180 days after TCRalphabeta/CD19-depleted stem cell transplant. The receptor's source is a female patient between 2 and 15 years old who had a stem cell transplant for aplastic anemia, so the T cells may come from the graft donor. The CDR3 region has the sequence CASGQGVWATNEKLFF. In nucleotides, the sequence is TGTGCCAGCGGACAGGGGGTGTGGGCAACTAATGAAAAACTGTTTTTT. The CDR3, completed at both ends by the reference TRBV28 and TRBJ1-4 genes, gives the full variable domain DVKVTQSSRYLVKRTGEKVFLECVQDMDHENMFWYRQDPGLGLRLIYFSYDVKMKEKGDIPEGYSVSREKKERFSLILESASTNQTSMYLCASGQGVWATNEKLFFGSGTQLSVL.